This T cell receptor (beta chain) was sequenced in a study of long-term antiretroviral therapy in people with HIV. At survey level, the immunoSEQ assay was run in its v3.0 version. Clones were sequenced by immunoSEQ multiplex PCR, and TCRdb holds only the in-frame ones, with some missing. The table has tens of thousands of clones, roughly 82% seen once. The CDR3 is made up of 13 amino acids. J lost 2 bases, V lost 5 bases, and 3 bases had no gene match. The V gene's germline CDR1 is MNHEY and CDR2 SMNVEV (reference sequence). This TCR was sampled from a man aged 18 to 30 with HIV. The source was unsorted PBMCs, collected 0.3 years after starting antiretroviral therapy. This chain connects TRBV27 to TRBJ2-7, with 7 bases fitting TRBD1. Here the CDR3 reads CASSRDRAYEQYF. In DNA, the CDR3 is TGTGCCAGCAGTCGGGACAGAGCCTACGAGCAGTACTTC.